This T cell receptor beta chain was sequenced for a study of blood T cell repertoires in COVID-19. The CDR3 contains 12 residues. The assay was immunoSEQ multiplex PCR, and TCRdb's table has in-frame clones only and misses some. The sample lists about 160,000 clones, over 70% occurring once. This receptor was taken from an elderly woman with active or convalescent COVID-19. The rearrangement joins TRBV21-1 to TRBJ1-1. TRBV21-1 is noted as a pseudogene. Sequenced sample: peripheral blood. CDR3: CASSKVGDEAFF. DNA of the CDR3: TGTGCCAGCAGCAAAGTTGGAGATGAAGCTTTCTTT.